This T cell receptor beta chain was captured in a study of OX40 agonist ivuxolimab in advanced cancers. In the study overall: Dose-escalation patients were diagnosed with hepatocellular carcinoma, melanoma, renal cell cancer or head and neck cancer. Earlier anti-PD-1, anti-PD-L1 or anti-CTLA-4 therapy was permitted; roughly 37% had received some.

Deletions cut 6 bases from V and 0 bases from J, with 9 bases between. The CDR3 length is 13 residues. Germline CDR1 reads SGHVS; CDR2 reads FNYEAQ. This table comes from immunoSEQ multiplex PCR, and its TCRdb copy is limited to in-frame clones, with some not included. The data show tens of thousands of clones, around 86% seen once. To note about this clone: Its specificity is not known.

Study-level findings and limits: The 0.1-3.0 mg/kg partial responders had among the lowest clonal expansion.

Sample: CD4+ or CD8+ T cells sorted from blood, taken in a trial of the OX40 agonist ivuxolimab. The rearrangement links TRBV7-6 to TRBJ2-7; D is unresolved. The sequence was obtained from an adult with an advanced solid tumor such as melanoma, head and neck, liver or kidney cancer. The chain's CDR3 is CASSPPASYEQYF. In nucleotides, the CDR3 is TGTGCCAGCAGTCCCCCGGCCTCCTACGAGCAGTACTTC.